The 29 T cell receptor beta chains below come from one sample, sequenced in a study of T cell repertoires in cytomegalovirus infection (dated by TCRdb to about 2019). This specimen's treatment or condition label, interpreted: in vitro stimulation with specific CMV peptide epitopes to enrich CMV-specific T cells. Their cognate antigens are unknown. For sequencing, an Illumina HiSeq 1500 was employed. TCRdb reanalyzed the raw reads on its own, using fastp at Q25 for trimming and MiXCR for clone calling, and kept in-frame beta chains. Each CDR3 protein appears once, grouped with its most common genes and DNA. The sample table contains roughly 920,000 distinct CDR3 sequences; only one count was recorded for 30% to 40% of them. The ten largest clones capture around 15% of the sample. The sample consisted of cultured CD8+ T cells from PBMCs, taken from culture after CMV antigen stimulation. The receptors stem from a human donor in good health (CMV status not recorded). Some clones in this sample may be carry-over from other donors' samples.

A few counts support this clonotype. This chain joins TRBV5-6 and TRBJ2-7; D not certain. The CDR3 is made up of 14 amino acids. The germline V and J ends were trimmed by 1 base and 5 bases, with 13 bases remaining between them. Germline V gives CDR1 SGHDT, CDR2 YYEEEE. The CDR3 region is CASSLLGLANEQYF. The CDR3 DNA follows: TGTGCCAGCAGCTTGCTAGGTTTGGCGAACGAGCAGTACTTC.

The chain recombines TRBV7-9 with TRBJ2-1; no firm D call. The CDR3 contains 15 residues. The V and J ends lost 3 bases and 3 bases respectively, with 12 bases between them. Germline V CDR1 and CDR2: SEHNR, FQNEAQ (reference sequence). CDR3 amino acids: CASSFGPSGYNEQFF. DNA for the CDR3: TGTGCCAGCAGCTTTGGACCCTCGGGCTACAATGAGCAGTTCTTC.

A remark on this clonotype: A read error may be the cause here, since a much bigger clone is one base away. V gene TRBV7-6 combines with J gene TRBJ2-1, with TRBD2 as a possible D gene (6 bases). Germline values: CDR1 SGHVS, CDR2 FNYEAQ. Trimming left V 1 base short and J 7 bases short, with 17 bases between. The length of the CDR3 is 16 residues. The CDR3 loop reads CASSLVAEGPSNEQFF. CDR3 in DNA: TGTGCCAGCAGCTTAGTAGCGGAGGGGCCATCGAATGAGCAGTTCTTC. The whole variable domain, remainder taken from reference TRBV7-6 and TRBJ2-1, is GAGVSQSPRYKVTKRGQDVALRCDPISGHVSLYWYRQALGQGPEFLTYFNYEAQQDKSGLPNDRFSAERPEGSISTLTIQRTEQRDSAMYRCASSLVAEGPSNEQFFGPGTRLTVL.

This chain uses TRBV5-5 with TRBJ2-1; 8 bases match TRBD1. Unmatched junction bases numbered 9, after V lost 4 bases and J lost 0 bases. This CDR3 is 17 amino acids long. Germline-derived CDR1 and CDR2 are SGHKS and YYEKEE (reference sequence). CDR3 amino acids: CASSRPGQASSYNEQFF. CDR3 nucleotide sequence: TGTGCCAGCAGCCGGCCGGGACAGGCAAGCTCCTACAATGAGCAGTTCTTC.

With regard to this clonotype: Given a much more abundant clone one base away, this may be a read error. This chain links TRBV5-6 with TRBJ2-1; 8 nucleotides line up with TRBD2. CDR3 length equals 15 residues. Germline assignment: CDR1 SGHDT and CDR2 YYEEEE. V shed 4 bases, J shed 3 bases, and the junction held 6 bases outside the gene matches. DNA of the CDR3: TGTGCCAGCAGCATTAGCGGGGAAAACTACAATGAGCAGTTCTTC. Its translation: CASSISGENYNEQFF.

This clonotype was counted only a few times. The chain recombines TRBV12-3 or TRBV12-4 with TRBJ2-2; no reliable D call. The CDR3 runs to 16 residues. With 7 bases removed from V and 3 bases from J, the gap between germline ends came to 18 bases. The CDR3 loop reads CASTYVGPRDTGELFF. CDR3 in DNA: TGTGCCAGCACTTATGTTGGACCTCGGGACACCGGGGAGCTGTTTTTT.

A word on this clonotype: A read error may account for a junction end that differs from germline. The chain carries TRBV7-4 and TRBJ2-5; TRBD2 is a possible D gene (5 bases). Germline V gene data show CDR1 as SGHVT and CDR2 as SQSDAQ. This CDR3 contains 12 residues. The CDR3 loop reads CVSSLEEETQYF. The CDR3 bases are TGTGTCAGCAGTCTGGAGGAAGAGACCCAGTACTTC.

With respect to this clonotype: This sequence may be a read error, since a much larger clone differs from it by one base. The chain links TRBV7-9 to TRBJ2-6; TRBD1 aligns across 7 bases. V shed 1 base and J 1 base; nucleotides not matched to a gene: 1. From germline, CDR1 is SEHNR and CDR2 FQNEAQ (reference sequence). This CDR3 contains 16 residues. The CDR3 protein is CASSLDRGSGANVLTF. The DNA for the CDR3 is TGTGCCAGCAGCTTAGACAGGGGTTCTGGGGCCAACGTCCTGACTTTC.

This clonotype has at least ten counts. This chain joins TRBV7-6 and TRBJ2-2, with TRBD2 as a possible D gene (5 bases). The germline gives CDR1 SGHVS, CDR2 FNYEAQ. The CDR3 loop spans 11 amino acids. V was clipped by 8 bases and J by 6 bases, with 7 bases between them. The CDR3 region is CASQRAGELFF. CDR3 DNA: TGTGCCAGCCAGAGGGCCGGGGAGCTGTTTTTT.

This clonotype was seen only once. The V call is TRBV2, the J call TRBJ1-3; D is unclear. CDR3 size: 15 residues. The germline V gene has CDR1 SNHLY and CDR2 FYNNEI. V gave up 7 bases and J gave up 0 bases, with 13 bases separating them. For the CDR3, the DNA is TGTGCCAGCATAACCTCGGGGAGCTCTGGAAACACCATATATTTT. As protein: CASITSGSSGNTIYF.

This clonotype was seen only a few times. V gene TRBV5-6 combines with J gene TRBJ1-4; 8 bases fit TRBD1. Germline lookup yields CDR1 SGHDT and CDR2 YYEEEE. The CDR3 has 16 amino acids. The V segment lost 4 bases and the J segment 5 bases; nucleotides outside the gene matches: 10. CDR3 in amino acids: CASSLGTGIRNEKLFF. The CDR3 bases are TGTGCCAGCAGCCTGGGGACAGGCATAAGGAATGAAAAACTGTTTTTT.

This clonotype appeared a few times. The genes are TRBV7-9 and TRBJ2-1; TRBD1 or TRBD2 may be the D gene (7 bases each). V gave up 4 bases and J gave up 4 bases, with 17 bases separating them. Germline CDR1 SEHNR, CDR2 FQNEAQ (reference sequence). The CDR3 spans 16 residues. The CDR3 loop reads CASSSRAGTEYNEQFF. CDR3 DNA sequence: TGTGCCAGCAGCTCAAGAGCGGGGACAGAATACAATGAGCAGTTCTTC.

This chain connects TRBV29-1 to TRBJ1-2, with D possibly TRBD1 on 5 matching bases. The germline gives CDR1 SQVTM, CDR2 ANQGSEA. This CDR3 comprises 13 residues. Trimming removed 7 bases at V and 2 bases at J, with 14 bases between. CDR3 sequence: CSARDGTNYGYTF. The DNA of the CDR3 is TGCAGCGCTCGGGACGGTACAAACTATGGCTACACCTTC.

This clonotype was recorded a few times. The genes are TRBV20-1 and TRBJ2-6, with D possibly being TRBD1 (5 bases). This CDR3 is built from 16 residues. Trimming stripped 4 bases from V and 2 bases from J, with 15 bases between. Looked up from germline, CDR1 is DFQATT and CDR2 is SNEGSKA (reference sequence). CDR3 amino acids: CSANGAAQAGANVLTF. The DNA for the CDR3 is TGCAGTGCTAATGGGGCAGCCCAGGCTGGGGCCAACGTCCTGACTTTC.

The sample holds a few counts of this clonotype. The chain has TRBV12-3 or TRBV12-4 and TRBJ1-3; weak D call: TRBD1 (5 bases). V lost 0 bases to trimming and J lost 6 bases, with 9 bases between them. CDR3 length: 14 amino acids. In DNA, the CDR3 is TGTGCCAGCAGTTTAGCCGGGGCAGTAAACACCATATATTTT. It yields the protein CASSLAGAVNTIYF.

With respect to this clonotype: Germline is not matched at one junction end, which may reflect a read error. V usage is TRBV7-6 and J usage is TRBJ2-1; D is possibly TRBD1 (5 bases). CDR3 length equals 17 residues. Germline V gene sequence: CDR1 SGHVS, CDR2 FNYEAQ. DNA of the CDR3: TGTGCCAGCAGCTTAGGGGCGGTCGTAAGGGGTTACAGTGAGCAGTTCTTC. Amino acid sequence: CASSLGAVVRGYSEQFF.

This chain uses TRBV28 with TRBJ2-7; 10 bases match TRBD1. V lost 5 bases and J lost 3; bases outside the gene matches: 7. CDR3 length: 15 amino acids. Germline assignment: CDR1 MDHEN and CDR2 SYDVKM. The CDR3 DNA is TGTGCCAGCAGTCTAAGGACAGGGGGACGCTACGAGCAGTACTTC. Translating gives CASSLRTGGRYEQYF.

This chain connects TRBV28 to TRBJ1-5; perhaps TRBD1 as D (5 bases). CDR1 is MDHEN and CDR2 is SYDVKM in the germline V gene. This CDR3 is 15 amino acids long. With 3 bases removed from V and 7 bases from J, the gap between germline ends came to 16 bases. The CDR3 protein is CASSLSQENWQPQHF. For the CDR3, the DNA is TGTGCCAGCAGTTTGTCACAGGAGAACTGGCAGCCCCAGCATTTT.

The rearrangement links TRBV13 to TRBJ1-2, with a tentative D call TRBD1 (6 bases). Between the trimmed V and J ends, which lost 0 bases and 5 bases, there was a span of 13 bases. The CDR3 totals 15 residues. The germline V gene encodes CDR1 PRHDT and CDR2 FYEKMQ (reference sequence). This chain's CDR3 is CASSLGPGDAYGYTF. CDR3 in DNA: TGTGCCAGCAGCTTAGGGCCAGGGGATGCGTATGGCTACACCTTC.

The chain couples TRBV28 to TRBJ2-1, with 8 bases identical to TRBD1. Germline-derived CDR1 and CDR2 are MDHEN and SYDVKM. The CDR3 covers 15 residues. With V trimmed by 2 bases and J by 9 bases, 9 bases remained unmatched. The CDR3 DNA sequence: TGTGCCAGCAGTTTAGGACAGGGCTATTATGGTGAGCAGTTCTTC. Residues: CASSLGQGYYGEQFF.

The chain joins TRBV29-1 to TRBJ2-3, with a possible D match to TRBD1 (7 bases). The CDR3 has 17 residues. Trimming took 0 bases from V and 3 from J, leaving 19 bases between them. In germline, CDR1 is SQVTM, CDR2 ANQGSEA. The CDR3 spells CSVEDLRDAGGTDTQYF. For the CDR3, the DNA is TGCAGCGTTGAAGATCTACGTGACGCAGGGGGGACAGATACGCAGTATTTT.

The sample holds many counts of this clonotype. The CDR3 nucleotides read TGTGCCAGCAGCCAGGGGGACTCCTCAGGGACCCAGTACTTC. Its translation: CASSQGDSSGTQYF. The genes are TRBV7-6 and TRBJ2-5, with TRBD1 as a possible D gene (7 bases). The CDR3 covers 14 residues. Germline CDR1 SGHVS, CDR2 FNYEAQ. The ends were cut back, 5 bases at V and 7 bases at J, with 17 bases in the middle.

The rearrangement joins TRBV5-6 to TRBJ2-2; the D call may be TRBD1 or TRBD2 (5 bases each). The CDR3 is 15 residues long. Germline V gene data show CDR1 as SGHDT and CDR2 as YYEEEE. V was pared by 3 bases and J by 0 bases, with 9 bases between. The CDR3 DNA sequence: TGTGCCAGCAGCTCGGGACGACCGAACACCGGGGAGCTGTTTTTT. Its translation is CASSSGRPNTGELFF.

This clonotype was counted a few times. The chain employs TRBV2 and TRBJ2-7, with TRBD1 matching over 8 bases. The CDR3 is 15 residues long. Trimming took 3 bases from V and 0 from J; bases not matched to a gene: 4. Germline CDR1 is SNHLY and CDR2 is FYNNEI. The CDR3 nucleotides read TGTGCCAGCAGTGATGACAGGGGCGGCTCCTACGAGCAGTACTTC. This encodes CASSDDRGGSYEQYF. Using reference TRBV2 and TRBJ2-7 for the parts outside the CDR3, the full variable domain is EPEVTQTPSHQVTQMGQEVILRCVPISNHLYFYWYRQILGQKVEFLVSFYNNEISEKSEIFDDQFSVERPDGSNFTLKIRSTKLEDSAMYFCASSDDRGGSYEQYFGPGTRLTVT.

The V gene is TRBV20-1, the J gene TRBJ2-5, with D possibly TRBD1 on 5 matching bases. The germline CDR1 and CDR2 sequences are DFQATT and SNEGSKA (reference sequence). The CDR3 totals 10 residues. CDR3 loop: CRAGRETQYF. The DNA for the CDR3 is TGCAGGGCAGGGCGAGAGACCCAGTACTTC.

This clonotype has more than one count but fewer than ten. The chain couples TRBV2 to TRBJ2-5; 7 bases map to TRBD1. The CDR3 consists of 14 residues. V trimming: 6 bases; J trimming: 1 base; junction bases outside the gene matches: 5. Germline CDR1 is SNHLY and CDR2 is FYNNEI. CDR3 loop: CASSIPGGQETQYF. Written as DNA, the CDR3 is TGTGCCAGCAGCATCCCAGGGGGCCAAGAGACCCAGTACTTC.

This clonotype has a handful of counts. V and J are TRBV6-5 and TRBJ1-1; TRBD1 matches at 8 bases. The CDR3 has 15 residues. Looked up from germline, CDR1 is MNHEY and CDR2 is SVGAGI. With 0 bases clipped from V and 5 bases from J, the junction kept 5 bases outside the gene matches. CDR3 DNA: TGTGCCAGCAGTTACTCGGGGACAGGAAGAACTGAAGCTTTCTTT. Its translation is CASSYSGTGRTEAFF.

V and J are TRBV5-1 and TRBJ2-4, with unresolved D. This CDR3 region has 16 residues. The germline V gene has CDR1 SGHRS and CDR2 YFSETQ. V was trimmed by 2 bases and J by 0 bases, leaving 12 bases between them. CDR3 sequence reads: CASSFKAIGAKNIQYF. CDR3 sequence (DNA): TGCGCCAGCAGCTTCAAGGCCATCGGAGCCAAAAACATTCAGTACTTC.

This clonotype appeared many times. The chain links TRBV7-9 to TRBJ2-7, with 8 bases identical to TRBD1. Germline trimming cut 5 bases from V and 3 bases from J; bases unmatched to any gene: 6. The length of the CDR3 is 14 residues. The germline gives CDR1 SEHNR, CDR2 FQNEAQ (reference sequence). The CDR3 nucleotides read TGTGCCAGCAGCCCCGCGGACAGGGACTACGAGCAGTACTTC. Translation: CASSPADRDYEQYF. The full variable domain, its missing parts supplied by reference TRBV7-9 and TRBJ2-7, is DTGVSQNPRHKITKRGQNVTFRCDPISEHNRLYWYRQTLGQGPEFLTYFQNEAQLEKSRLLSDRFSAERPKGSFSTLEIQRTEQGDSAMYLCASSPADRDYEQYFGPGTRLTVT.